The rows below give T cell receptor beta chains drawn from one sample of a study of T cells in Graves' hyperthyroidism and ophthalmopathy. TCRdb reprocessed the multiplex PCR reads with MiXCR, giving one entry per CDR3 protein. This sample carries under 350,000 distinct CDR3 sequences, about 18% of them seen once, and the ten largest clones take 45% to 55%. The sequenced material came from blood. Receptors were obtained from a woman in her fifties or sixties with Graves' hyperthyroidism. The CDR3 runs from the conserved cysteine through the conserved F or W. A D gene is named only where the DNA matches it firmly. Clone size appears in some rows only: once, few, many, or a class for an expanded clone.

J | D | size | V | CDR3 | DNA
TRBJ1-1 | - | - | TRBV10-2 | CASSEWGGSEEAFF | TGCGCCAGCAGTGAGTGGGGTGGCAGTGAAGAAGCTTTCTTT
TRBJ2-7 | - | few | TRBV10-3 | CAISERQTYEQYF | TGTGCCATCAGTGAAAGACAGACCTACGAGCAGTACTTC
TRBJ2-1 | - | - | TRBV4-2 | CASSPGVNLYNEQFF | TGTGCCAGCAGCCCTGGGGTAAACCTCTACAATGAGCAGTTCTTC
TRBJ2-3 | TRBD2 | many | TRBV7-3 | CASSPAGLAGEADTQYF | TGTGCCAGCAGCCCGGCGGGACTAGCGGGAGAGGCAGATACGCAGTATTTT
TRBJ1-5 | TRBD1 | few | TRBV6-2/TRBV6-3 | CASNGQGAWQPQHF | TGTGCCAGCAATGGACAGGGGGCTTGGCAGCCCCAGCATTTT
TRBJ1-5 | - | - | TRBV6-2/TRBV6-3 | CASRTDSPSNQPQHF | TGTGCCAGCAGAACTGACAGTCCCAGCAATCAGCCCCAGCATTTT
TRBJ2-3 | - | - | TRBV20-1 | CSARGGLLHTQYF | TGCAGTGCTAGAGGGGGACTTCTACATACGCAGTATTTT
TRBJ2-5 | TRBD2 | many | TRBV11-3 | CASSPGLAGLETQYF | TGTGCCAGCAGCCCGGGACTAGCGGGTTTGGAGACCCAGTACTTC
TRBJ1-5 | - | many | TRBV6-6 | CASSYGQYSNQPQHF | TGTGCCAGCAGTTACGGGCAGTATAGCAATCAGCCCCAGCATTTT
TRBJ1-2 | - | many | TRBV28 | CASSPPARHYGYTF | TGTGCCAGCAGTCCCCCAGCCAGGCACTATGGCTACACCTTC
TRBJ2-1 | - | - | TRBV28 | CASSLGGAGTKQFF | TGTGCCAGCAGTTTAGGAGGGGCCGGGACAAAGCAGTTCTTC
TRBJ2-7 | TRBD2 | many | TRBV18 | CASSIASGSSYEQYF | TGTGCCAGCTCCATCGCTAGCGGAAGCTCCTACGAGCAGTACTTC
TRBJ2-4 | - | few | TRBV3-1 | CASSLGDSPHIQYF | TGTGCCAGCAGTCTTGGGGACTCCCCCCACATTCAGTACTTC
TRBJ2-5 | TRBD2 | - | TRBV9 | CASSGGTTKFQETQYF | TGTGCCAGCAGCGGGGGGACTACTAAATTTCAAGAGACCCAGTACTTC
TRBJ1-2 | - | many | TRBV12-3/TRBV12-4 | CASSLEVGLNYEGYTF | TGTGCCAGCAGTTTAGAAGTCGGCTTAAACTATGAGGGCTACACCTTC
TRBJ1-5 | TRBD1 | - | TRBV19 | CASRLQTGVEDQPQHF | TGTGCCAGTAGACTTCAGACAGGGGTGGAGGATCAGCCCCAGCATTTT
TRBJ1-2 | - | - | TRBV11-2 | CASGSVYGYTF | TGTGCCAGCGGTTCCGTGTATGGCTACACCTTC
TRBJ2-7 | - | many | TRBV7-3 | CASSRLGQSYEQYF | TGTGCCAGCAGCCGCCTCGGACAGTCCTACGAGCAGTACTTC
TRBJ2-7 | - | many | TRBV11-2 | CASSLERRSSYEQYF | TGTGCCAGCAGCTTAGAGCGGAGGAGCTCCTACGAGCAGTACTTC
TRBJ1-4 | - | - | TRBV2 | CASRPSGLLKNEKLFF | TGTGCCAGCCGTCCGTCGGGGTTGCTAAAGAATGAAAAACTGTTTTTT
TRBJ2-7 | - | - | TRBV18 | CASSRTLTDTYEQYF | TGTGCCAGCTCACGTACCTTGACAGATACCTACGAGCAGTACTTC
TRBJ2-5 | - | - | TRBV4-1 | CASSQRHPREWGEETQYF | TGCGCCAGCAGCCAACGCCATCCCCGGGAGTGGGGCGAGGAGACCCAGTACTTC
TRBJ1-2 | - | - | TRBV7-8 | CASSLETGFIRGYTF | TGTGCCAGCAGCTTAGAGACCGGGTTTATTAGGGGCTACACCTTC
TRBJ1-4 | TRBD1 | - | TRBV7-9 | CASIPGGTNEKLFF | TGTGCCAGCATCCCAGGGGGTACCAATGAAAAACTGTTTTTT
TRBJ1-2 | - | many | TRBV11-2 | CASSFTGATPNYGYTF | TGTGCCAGCAGCTTCACGGGGGCCACCCCTAACTATGGCTACACCTTC
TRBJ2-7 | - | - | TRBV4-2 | CASSQGVADSYEQYF | TGTGCCAGCAGCCAAGGTGTGGCGGACTCCTACGAGCAGTACTTC
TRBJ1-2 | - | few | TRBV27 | CASNIRSNRDGYTF | TGTGCCAGCAATATCCGATCCAACAGGGATGGCTACACCTTC
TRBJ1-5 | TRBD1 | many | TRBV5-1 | CASSPGTGPNQPQHF | TGCGCCAGCAGCCCGGGGACAGGCCCTAATCAGCCCCAGCATTTT
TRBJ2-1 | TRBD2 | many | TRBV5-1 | CASSFPGTSGSSYNEQFF | TGCGCCAGCAGCTTCCCCGGGACTAGCGGGAGCTCCTACAATGAGCAGTTCTTC
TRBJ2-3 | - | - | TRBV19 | CATSLPGRTGDTQYF | TGTGCCACTTCGCTCCCGGGTCGTACGGGAGATACGCAGTATTTT
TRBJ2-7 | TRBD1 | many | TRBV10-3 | CAIHQGAHRNPFNFYEQYF | TGTGCCATCCATCAGGGGGCCCACCGAAACCCTTTTAACTTCTACGAGCAGTACTTC
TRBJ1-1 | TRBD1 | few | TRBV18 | CASSPNRGEAFF | TGTGCCAGCTCACCTAACAGGGGGGAAGCTTTCTTT
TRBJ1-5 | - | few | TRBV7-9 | CASSLGLDSPSQPQHF | TGTGCCAGCAGCTTAGGTCTGGACAGTCCTTCTCAGCCCCAGCATTTT
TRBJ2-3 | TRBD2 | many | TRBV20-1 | CSATTGLAGVTDTQYF | TGCAGTGCTACGACTGGACTAGCGGGAGTTACAGATACGCAGTATTTT
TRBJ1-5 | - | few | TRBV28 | CASSFVQNQPQHF | TGTGCCAGCAGTTTCGTCCAGAATCAGCCCCAGCATTTT
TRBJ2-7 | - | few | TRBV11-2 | CASSPPGTATYEQCF | TGTGCCAGCAGCCCCCCCGGGACGGCTACCTACGAGCAGTGCTTC
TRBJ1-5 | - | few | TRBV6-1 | CASSDLWDTGQPQHF | TGTGCCAGCAGTGATCTCTGGGACACGGGTCAGCCCCAGCATTTT
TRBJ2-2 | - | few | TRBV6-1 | CASLGGQDGELFF | TGTGCCAGCCTCGGGGGGCAGGACGGGGAGCTGTTTTTT
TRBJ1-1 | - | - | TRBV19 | CASSREVSMNTEAFF | TGTGCCAGTAGTAGGGAGGTCAGCATGAACACTGAAGCTTTCTTT
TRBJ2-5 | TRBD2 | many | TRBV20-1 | CSARLAGEETQYF | TGCAGTGCTCGACTAGCGGGGGAAGAGACCCAGTACTTC
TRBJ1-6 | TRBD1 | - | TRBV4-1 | CASSQPGQGGAPLHF | TGCGCCAGCAGCCAGCCGGGACAGGGCGGTGCACCCCTCCACTTT
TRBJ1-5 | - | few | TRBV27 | CASSLDAGSPQHF | TGTGCCAGCAGTTTAGACGCGGGGTCGCCCCAGCATTTT
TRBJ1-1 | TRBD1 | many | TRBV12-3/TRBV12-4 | CASSSLQGRGTEAFF | TGTGCCAGCAGTTCCTTACAGGGCAGGGGGACTGAAGCTTTCTTT
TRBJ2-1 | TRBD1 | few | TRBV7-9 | CASSLRTGGYNEQFF | TGTGCCAGCAGCTTAAGGACAGGGGGGTACAATGAGCAGTTCTTC
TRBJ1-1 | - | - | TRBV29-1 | CSGEQSMNTEAFF | TGCAGCGGGGAACAGAGCATGAACACTGAAGCTTTCTTT
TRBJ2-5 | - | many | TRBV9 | CASSPTEAEETQYF | TGTGCCAGCAGCCCCACCGAGGCGGAAGAGACCCAGTACTTC
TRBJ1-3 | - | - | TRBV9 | CASSVDPKRSISGNTIYF | TGTGCCAGCAGCGTAGACCCCAAGCGGAGTATATCTGGAAACACCATATATTTT
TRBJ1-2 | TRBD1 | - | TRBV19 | CASSPGQGNGYTF | TGTGCCAGTAGCCCCGGACAGGGGAATGGCTACACCTTC
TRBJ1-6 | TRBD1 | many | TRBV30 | CAWKGQGNSPLHF | TGTGCCTGGAAGGGACAGGGTAATTCACCCCTCCACTTT
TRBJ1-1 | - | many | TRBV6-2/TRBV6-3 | CASMRRDTEAFF | TGTGCCAGCATGCGGCGGGACACTGAAGCTTTCTTT
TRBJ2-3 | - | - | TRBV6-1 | CASSPRDTQYF | TGTGCCAGCAGTCCGAGAGATACGCAGTATTTT
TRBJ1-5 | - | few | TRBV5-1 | CASSPGSGEQPQHF | TGCGCCAGCAGCCCTGGGTCCGGAGAACAGCCCCAGCATTTT
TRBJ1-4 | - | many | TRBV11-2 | CASSSSLNEKLFF | TGTGCCAGCAGCTCGTCACTTAACGAAAAACTGTTTTTT